The clone carrying this T cell receptor beta chain was picked up a small number of times. V lost 5 bases and J 0 bases, leaving 14 bases between the germline ends. CDR1 and CDR2 (germline): LGHNT, FRNRAP. The CDR3 consists of 16 residues. Clones were sequenced by immunoSEQ multiplex PCR, and TCRdb holds only the in-frame ones, with some missing. The sample has around 77,000 clones, 80% to 90% seen once. This record belongs to a study of T cell responses to AZD1222 COVID-19 vaccine. Study-level background: Both about-4-week and about-12-week second-dose recipients were combined.

The clonotype originates from an adult in good health. Source: peripheral blood, taken on day 0 of AZD1222 vaccination. The gene calls are TRBV12-5 and TRBJ2-4; D is ambiguous. The CDR3 loop is CASGPRRQLAKNIQYF. The CDR3 nucleotides are TGTGCTAGTGGTCCCCGTCGACAACTAGCCAAAAACATTCAGTACTTC.